This T cell receptor beta chain was identified in a study of T cell responses to AZD1222 COVID-19 vaccine. Study as a whole: Second-dose timings of about 4 or about 12 weeks were pooled.

V was trimmed by 3 bases and J by 1 base, leaving 9 bases between them. The CDR3 is made up of 14 amino acids. Germline CDR1 MNHEY, CDR2 SVGEGT. The study, taken as a whole, reports: The breadth and depth of Spike-specific TCRs increased once two AZD1222 doses had been given. Baseline testing showed seropositivity in only 5 or 6 AZD1222 recipients. The sample set comprised mostly white British donors with more females, and clonal diversity was possibly underestimated.

This clone has only a few counts. Its target is unknown. This sample also contains other DNA sequences that code for the same CDR3. The table came from immunoSEQ multiplex PCR; TCRdb's copy has only in-frame clones and leaves some out. The data hold about 78,000 clones, with 80% to 85% observed a single time. The clonotype was recovered from an adult in good health. The sample in question was peripheral blood, obtained on day 0 of AZD1222 vaccination. J is TRBJ1-1 and V is TRBV6-2 or TRBV6-3, with unresolved D. The CDR3 DNA reads TGTGCCAGCAGTTATTGGGCAGGGAACACTGAAGCTTTCTTT. Translation gives CASSYWAGNTEAFF.